The clone carrying this T cell receptor beta chain was observed at least ten times. Antigen specificity is unknown. This sample stems from a study of T-cell reconstitution after alpha-beta-depleted transplantation in children. Study-wide findings and caveats: By about two months after transplant, alpha-beta T cells reportedly arose from several hundred graft clones that had expanded.

CDR1 and CDR2 (germline): MGHRA, YSYEKL. CDR3 length: 16 amino acids. Unmatched junction bases numbered 6, after V lost 2 bases and J lost 5 bases. Unique molecular identifiers were built into the TCRbeta library. TCRdb called the PCR reads again in MiXCR, with one record for every CDR3 protein. The repertoire holds under 300,000 distinct CDR3 sequences, 9.5% to 13% seen once, with 20% to 30% in the top ten. The TCR sequence derives from a male patient between 2 and 10 years old who had a stem cell transplant for chronic granulomatous disease, so the T cells may come from the graft donor. This chain links TRBV4-1 with TRBJ2-2, with TRBD1 matching 9 bases. The source was peripheral blood, collected 180 days after TCRalphabeta/CD19-depleted stem cell transplant. CDR3 DNA: TGCGCCAGCAGCCAAAGACCGGGACAGGGAACCGGGGAGCTGTTTTTT. This gives the protein CASSQRPGQGTGELFF.